What follows describes a single TCR beta chain. What it recognizes is unknown. Those patients who had chemo-refractory metastatic non-small-cell lung cancer were given focal radiation along with CTLA-4 blockade through ipilimumab. The data belong to a study of radiotherapy plus CTLA-4 blockade in lung cancer. In the study overall: Among all patients, 18% showed objective responses, while 30% to 35% had disease control. Overall study findings and caveats: An expansion of tumor-derived TCR clones occurred in blood after radiotherapy plus ipilimumab. In blood, early T cell clone dynamics reportedly predicted response best, together with interferon-beta.

The V and J ends lost 4 bases and 6 bases, in that order; junction bases with no gene match: 12. This CDR3 has 16 residues. Per the germline V gene, CDR1 is LNHNV and CDR2 is YYDKDF (reference sequence). Assay: immunoSEQ multiplex PCR; the TCRdb copy retains only in-frame clones and omits some. The sample lists approximately 14,000 clones; approximately 70% were seen once. The sequencing here drew on peripheral blood, taken from a patient treated with radiotherapy plus ipilimumab. The source is a human donor with non-small cell lung cancer whose response to radiotherapy plus ipilimumab could not be evaluated. This sequence joins TRBV15 and TRBJ2-1; TRBD1 aligns across 7 bases. The CDR3 is CATSTRGQDWSNEQFF. The CDR3 DNA follows: TGTGCCACCAGCACTAGAGGACAGGATTGGAGCAATGAGCAGTTCTTC.